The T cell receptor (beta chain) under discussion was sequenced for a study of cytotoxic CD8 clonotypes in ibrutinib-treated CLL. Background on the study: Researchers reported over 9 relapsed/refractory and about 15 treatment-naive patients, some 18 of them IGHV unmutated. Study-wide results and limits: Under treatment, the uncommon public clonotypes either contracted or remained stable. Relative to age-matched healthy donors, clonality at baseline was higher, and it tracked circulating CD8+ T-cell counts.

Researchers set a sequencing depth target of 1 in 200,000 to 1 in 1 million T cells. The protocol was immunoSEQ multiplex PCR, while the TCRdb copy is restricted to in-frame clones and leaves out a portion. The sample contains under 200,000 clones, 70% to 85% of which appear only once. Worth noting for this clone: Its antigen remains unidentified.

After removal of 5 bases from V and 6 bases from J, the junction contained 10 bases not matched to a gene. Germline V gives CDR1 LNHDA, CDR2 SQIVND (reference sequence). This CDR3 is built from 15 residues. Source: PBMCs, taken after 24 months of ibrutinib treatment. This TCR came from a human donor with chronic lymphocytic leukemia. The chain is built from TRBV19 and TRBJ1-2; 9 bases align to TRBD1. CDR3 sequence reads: CASSDHVGTGNGYTF. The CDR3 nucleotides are TGTGCCAGTAGTGATCACGTCGGGACAGGGAATGGCTACACCTTC.